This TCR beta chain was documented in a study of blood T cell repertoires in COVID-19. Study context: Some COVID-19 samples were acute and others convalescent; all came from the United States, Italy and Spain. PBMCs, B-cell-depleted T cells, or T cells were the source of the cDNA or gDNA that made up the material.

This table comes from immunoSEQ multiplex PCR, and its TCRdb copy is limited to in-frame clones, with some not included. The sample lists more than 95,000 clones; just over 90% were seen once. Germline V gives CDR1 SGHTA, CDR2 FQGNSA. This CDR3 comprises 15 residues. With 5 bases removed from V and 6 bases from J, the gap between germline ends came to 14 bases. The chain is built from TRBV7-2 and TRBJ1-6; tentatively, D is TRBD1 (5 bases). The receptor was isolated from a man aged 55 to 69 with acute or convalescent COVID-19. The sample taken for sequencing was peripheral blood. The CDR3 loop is CASSGGGRTNSPLHF. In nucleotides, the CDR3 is TGTGCCAGCAGCGGGGGGGGACGGACTAATTCACCCCTCCACTTT. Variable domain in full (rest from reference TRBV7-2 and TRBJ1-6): GAGVSQSPSNKVTEKGKDVELRCDPISGHTALYWYRQSLGQGLEFLIYFQGNSAPDKSGLPSDRFSAERTGGSVSTLTIQRTQQEDSAVYLCASSGGGRTNSPLHFGNGTRLTVT.